This TCR beta chain was captured in a study of esophageal squamous cell carcinoma under preoperative chemotherapy. Study details: Both tumor-infiltrating lymphocytes and peripheral blood T cells were profiled.

On this clonotype: As yet, its antigen is unknown.

Study-wide points: Tumor-infiltrating lymphocytes showed no significant post-chemotherapy TCR diversity increase, unlike peripheral T cells.

Using its own MiXCR run on the PCR reads, TCRdb lists one record per CDR3 protein. The repertoire consists of about 32,000 distinct CDR3 sequences, with roughly 52% occurring once and the leading ten covering 20% to 25%. CDR3 length equals 15 residues. V was clipped by 0 bases and J by 2 bases; unmatched bases: 2. Germline values: CDR1 SGHTA, CDR2 FQGNSA. The time point is: after preoperative PTX-NDP chemotherapy. The gene calls are TRBV7-2 and TRBJ2-3; 7 bases are a match to TRBD1. The TCR comes from a human donor with esophageal squamous cell carcinoma. The donor label of this sample is uncertain. Sample acquisition took place from a patient given preoperative chemotherapy. The chain's CDR3 is CASSLAGGPTDTQYF. In DNA form, the CDR3 reads TGTGCCAGCAGCTTAGCAGGGGGCCCCACAGATACGCAGTATTTT.